The TCR beta chain under discussion was sequenced for a study of neoadjuvant anti-PD-1 for oral cavity cancer. Assay: immunoSEQ multiplex PCR; the TCRdb copy retains only in-frame clones and omits some. The repertoire has roughly 13,000 clones, approximately 63% of them found once; the top ten carry over 2%. The material was PBMCs, obtained before nivolumab (anti-PD-1) treatment. The receptor was isolated from a person aged 35-79 years with oral cavity squamous cell carcinoma.

This CDR3 reads CASSITRTGKTYNEQFF. The CDR3 DNA follows: TGTGCCAGTAGTATAACCCGGACAGGGAAGACCTACAATGAGCAGTTCTTC. This chain connects TRBV19 to TRBJ2-1; 8 positions match TRBD1. This CDR3 region has 17 residues. Germline CDR1 LNHDA, CDR2 SQIVND (reference sequence). The V gene end was trimmed by 2 bases and the J gene end by 2 bases; junction bases not matched to a gene: 8.